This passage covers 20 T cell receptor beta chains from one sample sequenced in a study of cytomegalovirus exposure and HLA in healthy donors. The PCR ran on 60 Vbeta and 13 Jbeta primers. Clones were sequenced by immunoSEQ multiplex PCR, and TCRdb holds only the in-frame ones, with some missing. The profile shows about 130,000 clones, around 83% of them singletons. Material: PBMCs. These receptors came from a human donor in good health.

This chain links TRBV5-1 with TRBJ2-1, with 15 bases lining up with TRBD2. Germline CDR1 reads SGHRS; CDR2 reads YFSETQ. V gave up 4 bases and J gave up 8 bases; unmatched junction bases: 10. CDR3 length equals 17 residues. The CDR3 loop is CASSRGGTSGGSDEQFF. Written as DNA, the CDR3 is TGCGCCAGCAGCCGAGGGGGGACTAGCGGGGGGTCAGATGAGCAGTTCTTC.

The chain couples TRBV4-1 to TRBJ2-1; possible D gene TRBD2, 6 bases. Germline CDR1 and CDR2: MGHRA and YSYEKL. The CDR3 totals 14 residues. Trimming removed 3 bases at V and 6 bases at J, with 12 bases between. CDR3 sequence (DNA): TGCGCCAGCAGCCATGAACCGGGGGTCAATGAGCAGTTCTTC. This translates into CASSHEPGVNEQFF.

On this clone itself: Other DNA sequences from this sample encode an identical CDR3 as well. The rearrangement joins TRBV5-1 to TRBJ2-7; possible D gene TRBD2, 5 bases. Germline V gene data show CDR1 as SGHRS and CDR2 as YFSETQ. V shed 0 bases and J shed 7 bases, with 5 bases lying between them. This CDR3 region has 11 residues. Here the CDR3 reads CASSLGGEQYF. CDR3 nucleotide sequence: TGCGCCAGCAGCTTGGGCGGGGAGCAGTACTTC.

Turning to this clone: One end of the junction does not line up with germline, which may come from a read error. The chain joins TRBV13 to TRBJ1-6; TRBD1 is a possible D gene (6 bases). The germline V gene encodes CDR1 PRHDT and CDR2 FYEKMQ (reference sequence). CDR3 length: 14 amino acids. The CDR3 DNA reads TGCGCCAGCAGCCAAGTTGACAGGTTTTCACCCCTCCACTTT. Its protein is CASSQVDRFSPLHF.

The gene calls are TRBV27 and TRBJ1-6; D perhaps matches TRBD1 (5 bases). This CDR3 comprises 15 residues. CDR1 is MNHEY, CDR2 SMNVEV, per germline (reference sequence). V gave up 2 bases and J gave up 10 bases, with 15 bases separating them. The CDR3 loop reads CASSLIGGAGSPLHF. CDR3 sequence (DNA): TGTGCCAGCAGTTTAATCGGGGGTGCGGGGTCACCCCTCCACTTT.

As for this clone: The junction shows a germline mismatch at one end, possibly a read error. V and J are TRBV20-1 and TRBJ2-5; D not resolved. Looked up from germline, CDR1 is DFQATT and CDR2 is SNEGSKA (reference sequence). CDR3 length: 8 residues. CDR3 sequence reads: CSAPSGDF. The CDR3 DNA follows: TGCAGTGCTCCGTCCGGAGACTTC.

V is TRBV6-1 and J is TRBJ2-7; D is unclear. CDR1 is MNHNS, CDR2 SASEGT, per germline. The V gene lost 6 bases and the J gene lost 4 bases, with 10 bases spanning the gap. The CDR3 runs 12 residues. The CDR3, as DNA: TGTGCCAGCAGCCCGGGTATGTACGAGCAGTACTTC. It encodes CASSPGMYEQYF.

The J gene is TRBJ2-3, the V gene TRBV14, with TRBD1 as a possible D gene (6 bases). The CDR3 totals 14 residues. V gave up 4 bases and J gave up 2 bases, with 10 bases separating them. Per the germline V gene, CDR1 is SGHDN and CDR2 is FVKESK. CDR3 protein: CASSPGQTTDTQYF. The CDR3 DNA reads TGTGCCAGCAGCCCGGGACAAACCACAGATACGCAGTATTTT.

The CDR3 reads CASSPAGGSVNTEAFF. The DNA for the CDR3 is TGTGCCAGCAGCCCAGCAGGGGGGTCGGTGAACACTGAAGCTTTCTTT. This chain connects TRBV7-3 to TRBJ1-1; 7 bases map to TRBD1. V lost 5 bases to trimming and J lost 0 bases; unmatched junction nucleotides: 9. CDR3 length: 16 amino acids. Germline V gene lookup returns CDR1 SGHTA and CDR2 FQGTGA. Using reference TRBV7-3 and TRBJ1-1 for the parts outside the CDR3, the full variable domain is GAGVSQTPSNKVTEKGKYVELRCDPISGHTALYWYRQSLGQGPEFLIYFQGTGAADDSGLPNDRFFAVRPEGSVSTLKIQRTERGDSAVYLCASSPAGGSVNTEAFFGQGTRLTVV.

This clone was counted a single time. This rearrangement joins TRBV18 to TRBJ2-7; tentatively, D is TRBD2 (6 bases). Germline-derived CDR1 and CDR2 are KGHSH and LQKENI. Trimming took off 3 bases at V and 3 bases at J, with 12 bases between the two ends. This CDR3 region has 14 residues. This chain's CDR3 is CASSPGLRDYEQYF. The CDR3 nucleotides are TGTGCCAGCTCACCGGGACTCCGAGACTACGAGCAGTACTTC. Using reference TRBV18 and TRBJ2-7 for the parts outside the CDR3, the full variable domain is NAGVMQNPRHLVRRRGQEARLRCSPMKGHSHVYWYRQLPEEGLKFMVYLQKENIIDESGMPKERFSAEFPKEGPSILRIQQVVRGDSAAYFCASSPGLRDYEQYFGPGTRLTVT.

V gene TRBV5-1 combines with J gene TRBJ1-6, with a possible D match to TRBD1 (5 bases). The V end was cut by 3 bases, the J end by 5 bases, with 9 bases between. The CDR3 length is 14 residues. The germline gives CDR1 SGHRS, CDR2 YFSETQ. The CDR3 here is CASSSGAHNSPLHF. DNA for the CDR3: TGCGCCAGCAGCTCTGGGGCCCATAATTCACCCCTCCACTTT.

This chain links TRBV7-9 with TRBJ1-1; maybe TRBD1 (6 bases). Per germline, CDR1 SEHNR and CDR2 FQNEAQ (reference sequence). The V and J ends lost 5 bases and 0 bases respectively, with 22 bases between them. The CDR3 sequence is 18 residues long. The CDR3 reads CASSHPVGARFMNTEAFF. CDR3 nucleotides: TGTGCCAGCAGCCACCCGGTGGGGGCGCGGTTCATGAACACTGAAGCTTTCTTT.

The DNA of the CDR3 is TGCGCCAGCAGCCAAGCCGGGACAGGGTTCTACGAGCAGTACTTC. Protein: CASSQAGTGFYEQYF. The V and J genes are TRBV4-1 and TRBJ2-7; 9 nucleotides align to TRBD1. This CDR3 comprises 15 residues. Germline lookup yields CDR1 MGHRA and CDR2 YSYEKL. V lost 1 base and J lost 3; bases outside the gene matches: 4.

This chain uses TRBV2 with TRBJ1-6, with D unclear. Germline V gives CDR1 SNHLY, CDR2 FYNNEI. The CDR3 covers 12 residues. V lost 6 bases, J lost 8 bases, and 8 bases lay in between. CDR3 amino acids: CASRLSYSPLHF. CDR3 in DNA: TGTGCCAGCAGGCTCAGTTATTCACCCCTCCACTTT.

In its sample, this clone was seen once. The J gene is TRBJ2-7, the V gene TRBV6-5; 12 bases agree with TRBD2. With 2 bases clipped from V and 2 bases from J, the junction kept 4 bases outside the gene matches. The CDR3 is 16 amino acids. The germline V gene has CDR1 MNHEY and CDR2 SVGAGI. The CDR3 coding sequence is TGTGCCAGCAGTTACGGCGGACTAGCGGGGACCTACGAGCAGTACTTC. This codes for CASSYGGLAGTYEQYF.

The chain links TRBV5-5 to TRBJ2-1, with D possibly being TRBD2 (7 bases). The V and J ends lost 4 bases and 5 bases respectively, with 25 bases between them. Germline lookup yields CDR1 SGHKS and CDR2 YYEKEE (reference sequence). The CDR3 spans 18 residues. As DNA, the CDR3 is TGTGCCAGCAGCCCCGATGGGGGGGCAGCTTTTCTGGACAATGAGCAGTTCTTC. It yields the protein CASSPDGGAAFLDNEQFF.

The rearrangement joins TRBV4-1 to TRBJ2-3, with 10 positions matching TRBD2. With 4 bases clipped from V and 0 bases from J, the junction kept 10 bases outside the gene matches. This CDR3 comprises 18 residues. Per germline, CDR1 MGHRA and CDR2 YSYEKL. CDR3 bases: TGCGCCAGCAGCCTTGATTCCGGACTAGCGGTTAGCACAGATACGCAGTATTTT. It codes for CASSLDSGLAVSTDTQYF.

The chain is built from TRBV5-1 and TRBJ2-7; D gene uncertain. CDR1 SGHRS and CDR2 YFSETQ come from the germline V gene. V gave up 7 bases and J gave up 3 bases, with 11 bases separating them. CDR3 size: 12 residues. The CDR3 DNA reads TGCGCCAGCGGCCCTTCAAACTACGAGCAGTACTTC. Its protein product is CASGPSNYEQYF.

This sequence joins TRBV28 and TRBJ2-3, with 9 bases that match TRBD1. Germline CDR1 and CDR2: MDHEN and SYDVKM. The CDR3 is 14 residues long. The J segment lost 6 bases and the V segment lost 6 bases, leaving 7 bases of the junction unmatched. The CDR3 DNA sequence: TGTGCCAGCAGCCCGACAGGGGGGAGGGATACGCAGTATTTT. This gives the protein CASSPTGGRDTQYF.

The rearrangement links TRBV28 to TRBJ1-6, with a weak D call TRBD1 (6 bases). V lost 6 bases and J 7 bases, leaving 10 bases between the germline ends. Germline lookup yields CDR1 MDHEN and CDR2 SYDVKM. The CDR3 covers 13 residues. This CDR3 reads CASSGQQNSPLHF. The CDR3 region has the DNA TGTGCCAGCAGCGGACAGCAGAATTCACCCCTCCACTTT.